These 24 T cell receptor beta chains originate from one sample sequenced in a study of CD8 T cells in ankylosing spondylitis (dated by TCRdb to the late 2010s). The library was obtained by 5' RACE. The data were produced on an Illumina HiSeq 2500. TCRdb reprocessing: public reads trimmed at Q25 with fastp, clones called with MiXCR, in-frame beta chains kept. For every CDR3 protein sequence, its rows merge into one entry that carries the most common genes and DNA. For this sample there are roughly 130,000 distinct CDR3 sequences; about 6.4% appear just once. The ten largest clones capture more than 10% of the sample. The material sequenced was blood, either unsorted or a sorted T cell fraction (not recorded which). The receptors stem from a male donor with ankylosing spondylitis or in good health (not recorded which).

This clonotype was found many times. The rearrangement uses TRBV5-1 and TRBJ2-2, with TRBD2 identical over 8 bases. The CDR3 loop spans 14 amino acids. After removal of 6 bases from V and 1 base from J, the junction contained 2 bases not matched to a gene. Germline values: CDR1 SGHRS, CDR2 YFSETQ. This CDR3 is CASKTSGNTGELFF. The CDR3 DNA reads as TGCGCCAGCAAAACTAGCGGGAACACCGGGGAGCTGTTTTTT.

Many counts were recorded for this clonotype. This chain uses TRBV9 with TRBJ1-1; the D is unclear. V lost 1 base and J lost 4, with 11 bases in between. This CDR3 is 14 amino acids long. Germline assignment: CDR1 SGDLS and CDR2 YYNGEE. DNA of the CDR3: TGTGCCAGCAGCGTATCATGGCAGCTCACTGAAGCTTTCTTT. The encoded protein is CASSVSWQLTEAFF.

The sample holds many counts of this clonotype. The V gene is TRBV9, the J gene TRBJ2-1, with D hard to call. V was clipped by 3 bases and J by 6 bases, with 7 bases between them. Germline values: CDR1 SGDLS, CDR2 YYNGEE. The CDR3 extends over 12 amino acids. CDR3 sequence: CASSETGNEQFF. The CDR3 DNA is TGTGCCAGCAGCGAGACGGGCAATGAGCAGTTCTTC.

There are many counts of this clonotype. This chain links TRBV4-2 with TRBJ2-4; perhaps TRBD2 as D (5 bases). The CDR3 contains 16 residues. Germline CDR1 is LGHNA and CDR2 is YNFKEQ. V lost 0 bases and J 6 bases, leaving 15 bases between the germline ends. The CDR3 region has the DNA TGTGCCAGCAGCCAAGATATCGCGGGCGGCTCAAACATTCAGTACTTC. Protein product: CASSQDIAGGSNIQYF.

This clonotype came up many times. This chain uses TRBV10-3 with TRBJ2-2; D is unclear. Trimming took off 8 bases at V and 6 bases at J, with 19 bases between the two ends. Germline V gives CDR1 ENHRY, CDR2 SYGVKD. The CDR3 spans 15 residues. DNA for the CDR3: TGTGCCATCTCCCGGTCAGGCGGATCGTCCGGGGAGCTGTTTTTT. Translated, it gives CAISRSGGSSGELFF.

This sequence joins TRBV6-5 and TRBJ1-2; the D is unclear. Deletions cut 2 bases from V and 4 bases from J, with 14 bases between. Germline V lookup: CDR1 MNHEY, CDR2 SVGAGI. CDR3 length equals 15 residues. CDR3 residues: CASSYTAPLGYGYTF. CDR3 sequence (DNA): TGTGCCAGCAGTTACACTGCCCCCCTGGGCTATGGCTACACCTTC.

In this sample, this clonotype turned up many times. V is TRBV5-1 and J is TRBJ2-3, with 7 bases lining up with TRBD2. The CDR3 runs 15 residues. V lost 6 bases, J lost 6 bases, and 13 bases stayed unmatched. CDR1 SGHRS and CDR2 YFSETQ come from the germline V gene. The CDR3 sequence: CASKVLRESGDTQYF. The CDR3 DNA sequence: TGCGCCAGCAAGGTTTTGCGGGAGAGTGGGGATACGCAGTATTTT.

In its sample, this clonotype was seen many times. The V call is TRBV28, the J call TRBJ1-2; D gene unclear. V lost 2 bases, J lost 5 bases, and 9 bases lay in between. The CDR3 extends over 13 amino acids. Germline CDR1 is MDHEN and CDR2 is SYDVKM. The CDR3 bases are TGTGCCAGCAGTTTAAAGCCAGAGTATGGCTACACCTTC. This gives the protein CASSLKPEYGYTF.

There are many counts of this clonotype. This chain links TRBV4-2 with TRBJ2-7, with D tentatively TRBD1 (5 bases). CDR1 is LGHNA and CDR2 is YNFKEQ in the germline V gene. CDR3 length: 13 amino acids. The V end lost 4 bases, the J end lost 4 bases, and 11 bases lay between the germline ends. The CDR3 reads CASSPVQGYEQYF. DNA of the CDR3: TGTGCCAGCAGCCCAGTGCAGGGATACGAGCAGTACTTC.

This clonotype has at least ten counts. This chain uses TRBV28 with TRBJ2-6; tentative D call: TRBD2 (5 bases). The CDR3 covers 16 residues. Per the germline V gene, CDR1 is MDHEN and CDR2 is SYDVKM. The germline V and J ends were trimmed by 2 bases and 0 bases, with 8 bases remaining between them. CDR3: CASSLLRGSGANVLTF. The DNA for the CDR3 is TGTGCCAGCAGTTTACTCCGGGGCTCTGGGGCCAACGTCCTGACTTTC.

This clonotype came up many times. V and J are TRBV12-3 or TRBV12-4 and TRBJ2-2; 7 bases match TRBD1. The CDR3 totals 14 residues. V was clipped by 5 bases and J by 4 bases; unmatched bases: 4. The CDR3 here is CASSIGQVTGELFF. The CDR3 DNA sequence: TGTGCCAGCAGTATCGGACAGGTCACCGGGGAGCTGTTTTTT.

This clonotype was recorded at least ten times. The CDR3 bases are TGCGCCAGCAGCGCCGGGGACAGGTCCTACGAGCAGTACTTC. This sequence encodes CASSAGDRSYEQYF. The rearrangement links TRBV5-1 to TRBJ2-7, with 8 bases aligning to TRBD1. V was pared by 4 bases and J by 1 base, with 4 bases of the junction left unmatched. The CDR3 runs 14 residues. Germline CDR1 reads SGHRS; CDR2 reads YFSETQ. Full variable domain (rest looked up from reference TRBV5-1 and TRBJ2-7): KAGVTQTPRYLIKTRGQQVTLSCSPISGHRSVSWYQQTPGQGLQFLFEYFSETQRNKGNFPGRFSGRQFSNSRSEMNVSTLELGDSALYLCASSAGDRSYEQYFGPGTRLTVT.

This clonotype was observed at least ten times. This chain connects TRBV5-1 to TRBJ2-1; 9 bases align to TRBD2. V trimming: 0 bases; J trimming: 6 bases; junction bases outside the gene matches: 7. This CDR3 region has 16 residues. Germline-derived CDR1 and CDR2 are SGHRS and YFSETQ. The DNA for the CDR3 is TGCGCCAGCAGCTTGGGTTTAGCGGGAGCACTCAATGAGCAGTTCTTC. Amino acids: CASSLGLAGALNEQFF.

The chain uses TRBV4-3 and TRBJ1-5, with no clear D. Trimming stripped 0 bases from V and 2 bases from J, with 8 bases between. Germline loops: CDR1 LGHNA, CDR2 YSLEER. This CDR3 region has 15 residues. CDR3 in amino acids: CASSQDIGGNQPQHF. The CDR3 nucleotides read TGCGCCAGCAGCCAAGATATCGGCGGCAATCAGCCCCAGCATTTT.

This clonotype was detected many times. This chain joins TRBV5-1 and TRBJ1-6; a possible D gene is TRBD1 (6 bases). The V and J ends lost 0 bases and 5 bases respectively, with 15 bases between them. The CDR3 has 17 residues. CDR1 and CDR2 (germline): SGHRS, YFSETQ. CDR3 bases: TGCGCCAGCAGCTTGGCCATGGCAGGGGCGAATAATTCACCCCTCCACTTT. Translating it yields CASSLAMAGANNSPLHF.

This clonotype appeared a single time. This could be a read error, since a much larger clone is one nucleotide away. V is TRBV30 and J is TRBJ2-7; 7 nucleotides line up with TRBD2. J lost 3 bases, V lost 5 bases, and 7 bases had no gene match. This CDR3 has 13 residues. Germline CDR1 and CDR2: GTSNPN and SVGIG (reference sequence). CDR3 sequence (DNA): TGTGCCTGGGGACTAGTGGGACGCTACGAGCAGTACTTC. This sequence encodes CAWGLVGRYEQYF.

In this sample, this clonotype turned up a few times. The CDR3 coding sequence is TGTGCCAGCAGCGCGGGACAGGGGAACGAAAAACTGTTTTTT. This sequence encodes CASSAGQGNEKLFF. The rearrangement joins TRBV7-9 to TRBJ1-4; 10 bases are a match to TRBD1. The germline gives CDR1 SEHNR, CDR2 FQNEAQ (reference sequence). The V segment lost 5 bases and the J segment 8 bases; nucleotides outside the gene matches: 5. The CDR3 consists of 14 residues.

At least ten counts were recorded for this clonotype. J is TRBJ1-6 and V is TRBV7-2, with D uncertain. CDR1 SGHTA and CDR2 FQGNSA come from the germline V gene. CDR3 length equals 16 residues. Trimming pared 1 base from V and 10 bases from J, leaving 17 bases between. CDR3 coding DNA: TGTGCCAGCAGCTTAGAGGCCCTTCTGAGTAGCTCACCCCTCCACTTT. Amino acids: CASSLEALLSSSPLHF.

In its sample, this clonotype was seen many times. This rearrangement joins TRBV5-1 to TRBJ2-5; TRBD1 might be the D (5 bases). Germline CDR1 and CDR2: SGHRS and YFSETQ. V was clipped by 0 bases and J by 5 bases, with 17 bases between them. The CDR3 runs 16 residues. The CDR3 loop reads CASSLATAGLGETQYF. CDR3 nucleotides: TGCGCCAGCAGCTTGGCCACGGCAGGGCTGGGGGAGACCCAGTACTTC.

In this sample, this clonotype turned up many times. The CDR3 bases are TGTGCCAGTAGCCCAGCACTAGCGACCCACAATGAGCAGTTCTTC. This codes for CASSPALATHNEQFF. The rearrangement links TRBV19 to TRBJ2-1; 7 bases match TRBD2. Germline V lookup: CDR1 LNHDA, CDR2 SQIVND (reference sequence). V shed 6 bases and J 5 bases; nucleotides not matched to a gene: 10. This CDR3 has 15 residues.

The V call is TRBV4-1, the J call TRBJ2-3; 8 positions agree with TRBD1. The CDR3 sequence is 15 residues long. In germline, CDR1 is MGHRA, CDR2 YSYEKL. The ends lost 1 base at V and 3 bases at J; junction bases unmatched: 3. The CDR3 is CASSQGDRRTDTQYF. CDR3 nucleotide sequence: TGCGCCAGCAGCCAAGGGGACAGGAGGACAGATACGCAGTATTTT.

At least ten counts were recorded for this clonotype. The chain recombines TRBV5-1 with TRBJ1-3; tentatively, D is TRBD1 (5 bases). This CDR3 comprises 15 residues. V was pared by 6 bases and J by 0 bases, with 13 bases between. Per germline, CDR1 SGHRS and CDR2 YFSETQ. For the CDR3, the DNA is TGCGCCAGCACATCGGATGGGGCCTCTGGAAACACCATATATTTT. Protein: CASTSDGASGNTIYF.

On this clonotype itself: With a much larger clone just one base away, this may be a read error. CDR3 sequence: CAGSLLSRGETQYF. For the CDR3, the DNA is TGTGCCGGCAGCTTATTAAGTAGAGGAGAGACCCAGTACTTC. This chain uses TRBV7-2 with TRBJ2-5; D unclear. Germline assignment: CDR1 SGHTA and CDR2 FQGNSA. This CDR3 is built from 14 residues.

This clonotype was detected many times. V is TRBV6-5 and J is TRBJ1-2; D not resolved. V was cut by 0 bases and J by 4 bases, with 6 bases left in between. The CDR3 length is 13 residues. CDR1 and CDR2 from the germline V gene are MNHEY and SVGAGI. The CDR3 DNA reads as TGTGCCAGCAGTTACTCGGCAGTCTATGGCTACACCTTC. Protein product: CASSYSAVYGYTF.